The present TCR beta chain was sequenced within a study of shared clonotypes between healthy human individuals. It was around 180 ng DNA, some 30,000 T cell genomes, that sorted-subset replicate PCRs used. Produced via immunoSEQ multiplex PCR; TCRdb's table is partial and in-frame only. The table shows hundreds of thousands of clones, with 95% to 98% occurring only once. This clone appeared a single time. The CDR3 has 15 amino acids. As defined, naive CD8 cells were CD45RO-negative and positively selected for CCR7, with terminally differentiated effector memory CD45RA+ cells excluded. Only Caucasian adults living in Nashville, Tennessee made up the donor group.

This chain connects TRBV7-5 to TRBJ1-5; TRBD1, the D gene given by the table, was not confirmed from the DNA. TRBV7-5 is annotated as a pseudogene. Sequencing was carried out using naive CD8+ T cells sorted from blood. This sequence originates from a man in his thirties or forties in good health. The CDR3 sequence: CVITGNQAYHQPQHF. DNA of the CDR3: TGTGTCATTACCGGAAATCAGGCATACCATCAGCCCCAGCATTTT.